The 23 T cell receptor beta chains reported below all come from one sample, sequenced in a study of control samples from healthy donors and cancer patients. Sequencing used immunoSEQ multiplex PCR; TCRdb keeps in-frame clones, though not all of them. The top ten clones hold 1.5% to 2% of a sample with approximately 190,000 clones, about 91% of them seen once. Sequencing was done on a sample of blood. These receptors originate from a man aged 30 to 45 in good health.

The V call is TRBV14, the J call TRBJ2-2, with D uncertain. The CDR3 extends over 13 amino acids. Germline CDR1 is SGHDN and CDR2 is FVKESK. The ends were cut back, 1 base at V and 7 bases at J, with 7 bases in the middle. CDR3 DNA sequence: TGTGCCAGCAGCCAAGGGATCGGCGGGGAGCTGTTTTTT. It codes for CASSQGIGGELFF.

The gene calls are TRBV5-5 and TRBJ2-1, with D unresolved. Germline CDR1 reads SGHKS; CDR2 reads YYEKEE (reference sequence). This CDR3 comprises 13 residues. Trimming left V 4 bases short and J 6 bases short, with 11 bases between. This CDR3 reads CASSRMGGNEQFF. The DNA for the CDR3 is TGTGCCAGCAGCCGGATGGGTGGCAATGAGCAGTTCTTC. The full variable domain, in which reference TRBV5-5 and TRBJ2-1 provide the parts outside the CDR3, is DAGVTQSPTHLIKTRGQQVTLRCSPISGHKSVSWYQQVLGQGPQFIFQYYEKEERGRGNFPDRFSARQFPNYSSELNVNALLLGDSALYLCASSRMGGNEQFFGPGTRLTVL.

The chain couples TRBV7-9 to TRBJ2-5; D might be TRBD1 or TRBD2, each matching 6 bases. Trimming left V 3 bases short and J 13 bases short, with 15 bases between. The CDR3 is 12 amino acids. Germline V gene data show CDR1 as SEHNR and CDR2 as FQNEAQ (reference sequence). The CDR3 spells CASSFGGQVLYF. CDR3 bases: TGTGCCAGCAGCTTCGGGGGCCAGGTCCTGTACTTC.

The chain recombines TRBV19 with TRBJ2-3, with D tentatively TRBD2 (6 bases). Germline assignment: CDR1 LNHDA and CDR2 SQIVND (reference sequence). With 4 bases removed from V and 0 bases from J, the gap between germline ends came to 11 bases. The CDR3 contains 15 residues. The CDR3 spells CASSTGTESTDTQYF. The CDR3 coding sequence is TGTGCCAGTAGTACGGGGACTGAAAGCACAGATACGCAGTATTTT.

The chain uses TRBV27 and TRBJ1-1; D is perhaps TRBD1 (5 bases). The V and J ends lost 0 bases and 2 bases respectively, with 7 bases between them. Germline V lookup: CDR1 MNHEY, CDR2 SMNVEV (reference sequence). The CDR3 loop spans 14 amino acids. The CDR3 bases are TGTGCCAGCAGTTTATCTCAGGGTAACACTGAAGCTTTCTTT. As protein: CASSLSQGNTEAFF.

The J gene is TRBJ1-5, the V gene TRBV7-8; TRBD1 is a possible D gene (5 bases). The CDR3 runs to 14 residues. The germline gives CDR1 SGHVS, CDR2 FQNEAQ. Trimming pared 8 bases from V and 0 bases from J, leaving 11 bases between. CDR3 bases: TGTGCCAGCGGCCGGGGCTTTAGCAATCAGCCCCAGCATTTT. Its translation: CASGRGFSNQPQHF.

This rearrangement joins TRBV7-3 to TRBJ2-3, with TRBD2 matching over 8 bases. The CDR3 spans 18 residues. V lost 2 bases and J lost 0; bases outside the gene matches: 10. Germline CDR1 is SGHTA and CDR2 is FQGTGA. The CDR3 nucleotides are TGTGCCAGCAGCTTAGTGGGTAGCGGGGTGCCTAGCACAGATACGCAGTATTTT. This sequence encodes CASSLVGSGVPSTDTQYF.

The V call is TRBV3-1 (or the pseudogene TRBV3-2), the J call TRBJ2-1, with no clear D. This CDR3 is built from 14 residues. CDR1 and CDR2 from the germline V gene are LGHDT and YNNKEL (reference sequence). V was cut by 1 base and J by 5 bases, with 9 bases left in between. CDR3 in amino acids: CASSQVLSDNEQFF. CDR3 nucleotide sequence: TGTGCCAGCAGCCAAGTTTTGTCCGACAATGAGCAGTTCTTC.

The chain combines TRBV9 with TRBJ2-1, with a possible D match to TRBD1 (6 bases). With 1 base removed from V and 0 bases from J, the gap between germline ends came to 8 bases. CDR1 is SGDLS and CDR2 is YYNGEE in the germline V gene. This CDR3 comprises 15 residues. CDR3 sequence reads: CASSVKGDSYNEQFF. DNA of the CDR3: TGTGCCAGCAGCGTAAAGGGGGACTCCTACAATGAGCAGTTCTTC.

In regard to this clone: Its ends do not fully match the called genes, so a read error is possible. V and J are TRBV7-9 and TRBJ2-7; 9 bases are a match to TRBD1. The germline CDR1 and CDR2 sequences are SEHNR and FQNEAQ (reference sequence). This CDR3 has 14 residues. The CDR3 DNA sequence: TGTGCCAGCAGCCTAGCTCAGACAGGGGGAGAGCAGTACTTC. Protein sequence: CASSLAQTGGEQYF.

The rearrangement uses TRBV2 and TRBJ2-7; D gene unclear. Per the germline V gene, CDR1 is SNHLY and CDR2 is FYNNEI. The CDR3 sequence is 12 residues long. The V and J ends lost 4 bases and 3 bases respectively, with 7 bases between them. The CDR3 sequence is CASSADGYEQYF. DNA of the CDR3: TGTGCCAGCAGTGCTGACGGCTACGAGCAGTACTTC.

V gene TRBV7-9 combines with J gene TRBJ2-3, with TRBD1 as a possible D gene (5 bases). The V end was cut by 1 base, the J end by 3 bases, with 5 bases between. The CDR3 length is 13 residues. Germline assignment: CDR1 SEHNR and CDR2 FQNEAQ (reference sequence). CDR3 sequence: CASSLGQTDTQYF. For the CDR3, the DNA is TGTGCCAGCAGCTTAGGACAGACAGATACGCAGTATTTT.

The count of this clone is one. V gene TRBV15 combines with J gene TRBJ1-1; D ambiguous. With 2 bases removed from V and 3 bases from J, the gap between germline ends came to 7 bases. The CDR3 runs to 13 residues. Germline-derived CDR1 and CDR2 are LNHNV and YYDKDF (reference sequence). The CDR3 protein is CATSRYRDTEAFF. In DNA, the CDR3 is TGTGCCACCAGCAGATACCGAGACACTGAAGCTTTCTTT.

CDR3 nucleotide sequence: TGTGCCAGCAGCTTAGTGCGAGGGAATGGCTACACCTTC. As protein: CASSLVRGNGYTF. The chain has TRBV11-2 and TRBJ1-2; D is unresolved. CDR3 length: 13 residues. Trimming shortened V by 1 base and J by 6 bases, and 9 bases separated the two germline ends. The V gene's germline CDR1 is SGHAT and CDR2 FQNNGV.

The chain employs TRBV6-4 and TRBJ2-3; 7 bases map to TRBD1. V was clipped by 2 bases and J by 7 bases; unmatched bases: 30. This CDR3 is 22 amino acids long. The V gene's germline CDR1 is MRHNA and CDR2 SNTAGT. Written as DNA, the CDR3 is TGTGCCAGCAGTGACCGGATGGTGTGGACAGGTTTAGGCCGGACCCCCGATAATACGCAGTATTTT. Its translation: CASSDRMVWTGLGRTPDNTQYF.

The chain is built from TRBV27 and TRBJ1-5; maybe TRBD1 (6 bases). V shed 6 bases and J shed 0 bases, with 12 bases lying between them. The germline V gene encodes CDR1 MNHEY and CDR2 SMNVEV (reference sequence). This CDR3 comprises 15 residues. CDR3 residues: CASRDGTISNQPQHF. For the CDR3, the DNA is TGTGCCAGCAGGGATGGGACAATTAGCAATCAGCCCCAGCATTTT.

V usage is TRBV18 and J usage is TRBJ1-1; no definite D call. With 3 bases removed from V and 3 bases from J, the gap between germline ends came to 23 bases. This CDR3 is built from 18 residues. Looked up from germline, CDR1 is KGHSH and CDR2 is LQKENI. CDR3 amino acids: CASSPAPTLAEEDTEAFF. The DNA of the CDR3 is TGTGCCAGCTCACCGGCCCCCACCCTCGCCGAGGAAGACACTGAAGCTTTCTTT.

V gene TRBV19 combines with J gene TRBJ2-3, with 7 positions matching TRBD1. The CDR3 is 14 amino acids. The junction had 4 bases not matched to a gene; V was cut back by 5 bases and J by 2 bases. Germline-derived CDR1 and CDR2 are LNHDA and SQIVND (reference sequence). The CDR3 sequence: CASSPGQYTDTQYF. The CDR3 DNA reads TGTGCCAGTAGTCCGGGACAGTACACAGATACGCAGTATTTT.

J is TRBJ2-7 and V is TRBV11-2; D tentatively fits TRBD1 or TRBD2 (6 bases each). The V and J ends lost 8 bases and 3 bases respectively, with 23 bases between them. Germline CDR1 SGHAT, CDR2 FQNNGV. This CDR3 spans 16 amino acids. The DNA of the CDR3 is TGTGCCAGCGGCCCTCAGGGGACGGGGGTGTTCTACGAGCAGTACTTC. It encodes CASGPQGTGVFYEQYF.

The chain links TRBV7-9 to TRBJ1-5; D might be TRBD1 (5 bases). CDR3 size: 14 residues. The germline gives CDR1 SEHNR, CDR2 FQNEAQ (reference sequence). V lost 6 bases to trimming and J lost 4 bases, with 13 bases between them. CDR3 in amino acids: CASSTGTGNQPQHF. CDR3 coding DNA: TGTGCCAGCAGTACCGGGACGGGGAATCAGCCCCAGCATTTT.

The J gene is TRBJ2-2, the V gene TRBV19; the match to TRBD1 covers 7 bases. This CDR3 has 15 amino acids. Germline CDR1 reads LNHDA; CDR2 reads SQIVND (reference sequence). V was pared by 8 bases and J by 8 bases, with 14 bases of the junction left unmatched. CDR3 sequence: CASGNRDRAWGELFF. Here the CDR3 DNA reads TGTGCCAGTGGTAACCGGGACAGAGCGTGGGGGGAGCTGTTTTTT.

The chain couples TRBV18 to TRBJ1-2; D is ambiguous. There are 16 residues in the CDR3. Germline assignment: CDR1 KGHSH and CDR2 LQKENI. The V end was cut by 0 bases, the J end by 4 bases, with 15 bases between. The CDR3, as DNA: TGTGCCAGCTCACCACCGGAGGGAGTAAGCGTCTATGGCTACACCTTC. Its translation is CASSPPEGVSVYGYTF.

This chain uses TRBV10-3 with TRBJ2-1, with TRBD2 identical over 11 bases. With V trimmed by 0 bases and J by 4 bases, 5 bases remained unmatched. This CDR3 has 17 residues. CDR1 is ENHRY and CDR2 is SYGVKD in the germline V gene. CDR3 coding DNA: TGTGCCATCAGTGAGTCAATAGCGGGGGGGAGTTACAATGAGCAGTTCTTC. Protein sequence: CAISESIAGGSYNEQFF.